These T cell receptor beta chains were read from a single sample in a study of blood T cell repertoires in COVID-19. The table came from immunoSEQ multiplex PCR; TCRdb's copy has only in-frame clones and leaves some out. The sample has hundreds of thousands of clones; around 91% are singletons. The source material was PBMCs or T cells enriched from blood (not recorded which). These receptors all come from a man aged 30-40 years who had recovered from COVID-19. The CDR3 runs from the conserved cysteine through the conserved F or W.

TRBV19 | CASSIRGGLWETQYF
TRBV24-1 | CATSDYGNGMDEQFF
TRBV11-2 | CASSVLRVSNYTDTQYF
TRBV3-1/TRBV3-2 | CASSQFLDDTQYF
TRBV7-2 | CASSLTRGTEAFF
TRBV7-3 | CASSLGGVGTGQETQYF
TRBV5-1 | CASSLSGVPGNTIYF
TRBV10-1 | CASSSPGQGDNEQFF
TRBV29-1 | CSVGNRDLWVNEQFF
TRBV7-9 | CASSLSSPLGRDTQYF
TRBV2 | CASWRGKPTEAFF
TRBV5-4 | CASSLSPGRATEAFF
TRBV5-4 | CASSLGGNYGYTF
TRBV19 | CASSRQGVNDSPLHF
TRBV18 | CASSPQADRVTTGELFF
TRBV19 | CASSIGSSGTYEQYF